Below, 12 T cell receptor beta chains from the same sample are listed, as sequenced in a study of beta chain features in type 1 diabetes. The study, taken as a whole, reports: Shorter TCRB CDR3s, moderately but significantly so, marked every one of the four CD4+ subsets in Type 1 diabetes patients.

No antigens are known for them. The whole isolated RNA underwent reverse transcription, so sequencing captured expressed TCRB transcripts. Clones were sequenced by immunoSEQ multiplex PCR, and TCRdb holds only the in-frame ones, with some missing. This sample has roughly 300,000 clones, with 14% found just once. Sequencing was done on a sample of naive CD4+ T cells from blood. These receptors all stem from a man between 25 and 39 years old with type 1 diabetes.

V and J are TRBV4-3 and TRBJ2-2, with D possibly matching TRBD2 (5 bases). This CDR3 has 15 amino acids. Germline V gives CDR1 LGHNA, CDR2 YSLEER. The germline V and J ends were trimmed by 4 bases and 7 bases, with 16 bases remaining between them. CDR3 in amino acids: CASSPKGLTDGELFF. DNA of the CDR3: TGCGCCAGCAGCCCCAAAGGACTCACCGACGGGGAGCTGTTTTTT.

The sample holds a few counts of this clone. This chain connects TRBV5-4 to TRBJ1-2; D perhaps matches TRBD1 (5 bases). Trimming pared 0 bases from V and 1 base from J, leaving 10 bases between. CDR3 size: 15 residues. Per germline, CDR1 SGHNT and CDR2 YYREEE (reference sequence). The CDR3 here is CASSLAAGLNYGYTF. The CDR3 nucleotides read TGTGCCAGCAGCTTGGCAGCGGGACTTAACTATGGCTACACCTTC.

The V call is TRBV6-5, the J call TRBJ2-7, with TRBD2 matching 7 bases. The CDR3 runs to 15 residues. V lost 5 bases, J lost 3 bases, and 10 bases stayed unmatched. Germline loops: CDR1 MNHEY, CDR2 SVGAGI. DNA of the CDR3: TGTGCCAGCAGTGTGGTAGCGGGTATTCACTACGAGCAGTACTTC. Residues: CASSVVAGIHYEQYF.

This clone was seen more than once but under ten times. The chain uses TRBV21-1 and TRBJ2-5; TRBD1, the table's D call, lacks a check against the DNA. TRBV21-1 is an annotated pseudogene. CDR3 length: 14 amino acids. In nucleotides, the CDR3 is TGTGCCAGCAGCAAAGGCACAGCTCAGGAGACCCAGTACTTC. This translates into CASSKGTAQETQYF.

This clone showed up just once. The chain employs TRBV5-6 and TRBJ2-5; possibly TRBD1 for D (6 bases). CDR3 length equals 17 residues. The V and J ends lost 4 bases and 1 base respectively, with 20 bases between them. CDR1 is SGHDT and CDR2 is YYEEEE in the germline V gene. The CDR3 sequence is CASSPLTMTGTQETQYF. The CDR3 DNA reads TGTGCCAGCAGCCCCCTTACGATGACAGGAACCCAAGAGACCCAGTACTTC. The full variable domain, rest sourced from reference TRBV5-6 and TRBJ2-5, is DAGVTQSPTHLIKTRGQQVTLRCSPKSGHDTVSWYQQALGQGPQFIFQYYEEEERQRGNFPDRFSGHQFPNYSSELNVNALLLGDSALYLCASSPLTMTGTQETQYFGPGTRLLVL.

The table lists this clone with a few counts. This rearrangement joins TRBV5-1 to TRBJ2-4, with 8 bases aligning to TRBD2. The CDR3 totals 13 residues. The germline V gene has CDR1 SGHRS and CDR2 YFSETQ. The V segment lost 4 bases and the J segment 5 bases; nucleotides outside the gene matches: 2. This CDR3 is CASSQGLENIQYF. CDR3 nucleotides: TGCGCCAGCAGCCAGGGACTAGAAAACATTCAGTACTTC. Using reference TRBV5-1 and TRBJ2-4 for the parts outside the CDR3, the full variable domain is KAGVTQTPRYLIKTRGQQVTLSCSPISGHRSVSWYQQTPGQGLQFLFEYFSETQRNKGNFPGRFSGRQFSNSRSEMNVSTLELGDSALYLCASSQGLENIQYFGAGTRLSVL.

The gene calls are TRBV14 and TRBJ1-1, with a tentative D call TRBD1 (6 bases). V dropped 1 base and J dropped 2 bases, with 14 bases sitting between them. This CDR3 has 16 residues. CDR1 and CDR2 (germline): SGHDN, FVKESK. In DNA form, the CDR3 reads TGTGCCAGCAGCCAAGTGGGGAACAGGGCCAACACTGAAGCTTTCTTT. It codes for CASSQVGNRANTEAFF.

This clone was counted a few times. The chain couples TRBV18 to TRBJ1-2, with D hard to call. Germline V gives CDR1 KGHSH, CDR2 LQKENI. The V and J ends lost 3 bases and 3 bases respectively, with 11 bases between them. The CDR3 runs to 14 residues. CDR3 nucleotide sequence: TGTGCCAGCTCACCGAGGAGGGATTACTATGGCTACACCTTC. It is translated as CASSPRRDYYGYTF.

This chain links TRBV19 with TRBJ2-7; 10 bases are a match to TRBD1. Germline V gives CDR1 LNHDA, CDR2 SQIVND (reference sequence). V trimming: 5 bases; J trimming: 3 bases; junction bases outside the gene matches: 7. The CDR3 contains 15 residues. The CDR3 is CASSYGTGAFYEQYF. For the CDR3, the DNA is TGTGCCAGTAGTTACGGGACAGGGGCTTTCTACGAGCAGTACTTC.

The rearrangement joins TRBV4-3 to TRBJ2-1; 7 bases are shared with TRBD2. From germline, CDR1 is LGHNA and CDR2 YSLEER. V shed 4 bases and J 1 base; nucleotides not matched to a gene: 16. The CDR3 contains 19 residues. In DNA form, the CDR3 reads TGCGCCAGCAGCCCCAAGAGTGCGAGTGCTAGCGGTTCCTACAATGAGCAGTTCTTC. This gives the protein CASSPKSASASGSYNEQFF.

The CDR3 sequence is CASGGGQGYEQYF. The DNA for the CDR3 is TGTGCCAGCGGTGGCGGGCAAGGGTACGAGCAGTACTTC. The rearrangement uses TRBV11-2 and TRBJ2-7; D is perhaps TRBD2 (5 bases). The length of the CDR3 is 13 residues. Between the trimmed V and J ends, which lost 8 bases and 4 bases, there was a span of 15 bases. Germline lookup yields CDR1 SGHAT and CDR2 FQNNGV.

In its sample, this clone was seen a few times. V and J are TRBV23-1 and TRBJ2-7; D may be TRBD1 (5 bases). TRBV23-1 is an ORF for which the function is uncertain. The CDR3 contains 14 residues. V lost 7 bases and J lost 1, with 14 bases in between. CDR3 sequence (DNA): TGCGCCAGCAATAAACGACAGAAGTCCTACGAGCAGTACTTC. Protein product: CASNKRQKSYEQYF.